This is a list of T cell receptor beta chains from one sample in a study of cytomegalovirus exposure and HLA in healthy donors. Using immunoSEQ multiplex PCR, the repertoire was profiled, and TCRdb retains in-frame clones only, with some absent. The sample has about 57,000 clones, more than 60% seen once; the top ten hold roughly 3%. Sample: PBMCs. The source is a woman aged 25-40 years in good health and CMV-seronegative. Both conserved end residues are part of each CDR3. The D gene is left open where the match is weak. Some rows mark clone size as missing; the rest say once, few, many or name a class of expanded clone.

TRBJ1-5 | TRBV2 | . | . | CASSTRQGNQPQHF | TGTGCCAGCAGTACCCGACAGGGCAATCAGCCCCAGCATTTT
TRBJ2-3 | TRBV11-2 | . | . | CASSDTISTDTQYF | TGTGCCAGCAGCGACACAATTAGCACAGATACGCAGTATTTT
TRBJ1-2 | TRBV7-2 | . | . | CASSYGTSSPDGYTF | TGTGCCAGCAGCTACGGGACTTCATCCCCGGACGGCTACACCTTC
TRBJ1-5 | TRBV5-8 | . | . | CASSGGLNSNQPQHF | TGTGCCAGCAGCGGGGGACTGAATAGCAATCAGCCCCAGCATTTT
TRBJ2-3 | TRBV11-2 | . | . | CASSLGERSTDTQYF | TGTGCCAGCAGCTTAGGAGAGAGGAGCACAGATACGCAGTATTTT
TRBJ2-3 | TRBV4-2 | TRBD1 | . | CASSLGQGARVLLTDTQYF | TGTGCCAGCAGCCTCGGACAGGGGGCGCGTGTTCTTCTAACAGATACGCAGTATTTT
TRBJ1-1 | TRBV13 | . | . | CASSPGQGPLAFF | TGTGCCAGCAGCCCCGGGCAGGGCCCCTTAGCTTTCTTT
TRBJ1-4 | TRBV9 | . | . | CASSVDREAEKLFF | TGTGCCAGCAGCGTAGACAGGGAAGCTGAAAAACTGTTTTTT
TRBJ1-2 | TRBV6-4 | . | . | CASSDDISTGYTF | TGTGCCAGCAGTGACGACATTTCAACTGGCTACACCTTC
TRBJ1-6 | TRBV25-1 | . | . | CASSAPGQNSPLHF | TGTGCCAGCAGTGCGCCAGGGCAGAATTCACCCCTCCACTTT
TRBJ2-2 | TRBV7-2 | . | once | CASSFRVLNTGELFF | TGTGCCAGCAGCTTCAGGGTATTGAACACCGGGGAGCTGTTTTTT
TRBJ1-2 | TRBV30 | . | . | CAWRKRRQAGYGYTF | TGTGCCTGGAGAAAAAGAAGGCAGGCTGGGTATGGCTACACCTTC
TRBJ1-2 | TRBV6-1 | TRBD1 | . | CASSAGQGANYGYTF | TGTGCCAGCAGTGCGGGACAGGGGGCTAACTATGGCTACACCTTC
TRBJ1-1 | TRBV7-9 | . | . | CASSSLEAGTEAFF | TGTGCCAGCAGCTCTCTGGAGGCGGGGACTGAAGCTTTCTTT
TRBJ1-2 | TRBV7-2 | TRBD1 | . | CASSRPGTGYGYTF | TGTGCCAGCAGCCGACCCGGGACAGGCTATGGCTACACCTTC
TRBJ1-1 | TRBV7-9 | TRBD1 | . | CASSSDPYGQGEYTEAFF | TGTGCCAGCAGCTCTGACCCTTATGGACAGGGGGAGTACACTGAAGCTTTCTTT
TRBJ2-1 | TRBV30 | TRBD2 | few | CAWSEGLGNNEQFF | TGTGCCTGGAGTGAGGGACTAGGGAATAATGAGCAGTTCTTC
TRBJ2-3 | TRBV10-1 | TRBD2 | . | CASSEAGGTDTQYF | TGCGCCAGCAGTGAAGCGGGGGGCACAGATACGCAGTATTTT
TRBJ2-5 | TRBV2 | TRBD1 | . | CASSERGPLTTQYF | TGTGCCAGCAGTGAGAGGGGGCCCCTCACGACCCAGTACTTC
TRBJ2-3 | TRBV11-2 | . | . | CASSFIASSTDTQYF | TGTGCCAGCAGCTTTATCGCTAGCAGCACAGATACGCAGTATTTT
TRBJ1-1 | TRBV4-3 | . | . | CASSQGLEAREAFF | TGCGCCAGCAGCCAAGGGCTCGAGGCACGGGAAGCTTTCTTT
TRBJ1-5 | TRBV7-2 | . | . | CASSPQRGGNQPQHF | TGTGCCAGCAGCCCCCAGCGGGGAGGGAATCAGCCCCAGCATTTT
TRBJ2-2 | TRBV4-3 | TRBD2 | . | CASSQGLAGGPNTGELFF | TGCGCCAGCAGCCAAGGACTAGCGGGGGGCCCTAACACCGGGGAGCTGTTTTTT
TRBJ1-4 | TRBV6-6 | TRBD1 | . | CASSYSGTGNEKLFF | TGTGCCAGCAGTTACAGTGGGACAGGGAATGAAAAACTGTTTTTT
TRBJ2-4 | TRBV19 | . | . | CASSIPRLGNIQYF | TGTGCCAGTAGTATACCCAGGCTGGGAAACATTCAGTACTTC
TRBJ2-3 | TRBV5-1 | . | . | CASSSDSKVTDTQYF | TGCGCCAGCAGCTCGGACTCCAAGGTAACAGATACGCAGTATTTT
TRBJ2-2 | TRBV9 | TRBD2 | . | CASATGTSDGELFF | TGTGCCAGCGCTACCGGGACTAGCGACGGGGAGCTGTTTTTT
TRBJ2-1 | TRBV7-9 | TRBD2 | . | CASSLPSGKDNEQFF | TGTGCCAGCAGCTTACCTAGCGGGAAAGACAATGAGCAGTTCTTC
TRBJ2-2 | TRBV7-9 | TRBD1 | . | CASSTGTGGNTGELFF | TGTGCCAGCAGCACCGGGACAGGGGGTAACACCGGGGAGCTGTTTTTT
TRBJ2-2 | TRBV9 | TRBD2 | once | CASSVSSGGDSNTGELFF | TGTGCCAGCAGCGTCTCTAGCGGGGGGGATTCGAACACCGGGGAGCTGTTTTTT
TRBJ2-7 | TRBV19 | TRBD1 | . | CASSPRDRVNEQYF | TGTGCCAGTAGTCCCCGGGACAGGGTAAACGAGCAGTACTTC
TRBJ1-3 | TRBV7-9 | TRBD1 | . | CASSRDRERGNTIYF | TGTGCCAGCAGCCGGGACAGGGAACGGGGAAACACCATATATTTT
TRBJ2-1 | TRBV7-9 | . | . | CSSSYATRGSSYNEQFF | TGTTCCAGCAGCTACGCCACCCGGGGGTCCTCCTACAATGAGCAGTTCTTC
TRBJ1-5 | TRBV30 | . | . | CAWSVSFTQPQHF | TGTGCCTGGAGTGTGAGTTTTACCCAGCCCCAGCATTTT
TRBJ1-5 | TRBV6-1 | TRBD1 | once | CASTPGQGVGQPQHF | TGTGCCAGCACTCCGGGACAGGGGGTTGGTCAGCCCCAGCATTTT